This T cell receptor beta chain was obtained from a study of T cell responses to AZD1222 COVID-19 vaccine. Study conclusions and caveats: After two AZD1222 doses, spike-specific TCR breadth and depth rose versus day 0.

Sequencing was performed with immunoSEQ multiplex PCR; in TCRdb, only in-frame clones are kept and a portion is missing. The table includes 85,000 to 90,000 clones, roughly nine tenths detected once. Concerning this clone itself: Its specificity is unknown.

CDR3 length equals 20 residues. V gave up 4 bases and J gave up 9 bases; unmatched junction bases: 27. Germline V CDR1 and CDR2: MDHEN, SYDVKM. Second-dose intervals near 4 or 12 weeks were combined. The V call is TRBV28, the J call TRBJ1-2, with 9 bases fitting TRBD1. The source was peripheral blood, collected 28 days after the second AZD1222 dose. The sequence was obtained from an adult who received the AZD1222 COVID-19 vaccine. CDR3: CASSSNPKPGQGLLEFCYTF. The CDR3 DNA reads TGTGCCAGCAGTTCCAACCCCAAGCCGGGACAGGGCCTCTTAGAGTTTTGCTACACCTTC.